This TCR beta chain is from a study of response to subunit inactivated influenza vaccine. Study-level results: Every seasonal influenza vaccination brings in few new T cells, the authors suggested.

This clonotype was seen more than once but under ten times. Its antigen is unknown. CDR3 length equals 13 residues. From germline, CDR1 is SGHTA and CDR2 FQGNSA. V was trimmed by 8 bases and J by 1 base, leaving 11 bases between them. TCRdb itself ran the RT-PCR reads through MiXCR, one entry per CDR3 protein. The table lists hundreds of thousands of distinct CDR3 sequences, about 18% of them singletons. The chain links TRBV7-2 to TRBJ1-1; D gene uncertain. This TCR derives from a man aged 45 to 65 who received an inactivated influenza vaccine. The starting material was PBMCs from blood, obtained 4 to 6 days after vaccination. This CDR3 reads CASLRAPNTEAFF. The CDR3, as DNA: TGTGCCAGCCTTCGGGCCCCGAACACTGAAGCTTTCTTT.